The 14 T cell receptor beta chains below all came from one sample that was sequenced in a study of response to subunit inactivated influenza vaccine (dated by TCRdb to 2016 to 2018). The library was prepared using RT-PCR. Sequenced using an Illumina HiSeq 2500. TCRdb reran the public reads through fastp at Q25 and MiXCR, keeping productive beta chains. Rows are combined by CDR3 protein, so each entry shows the most common genes and DNA. This sample lists around 530,000 distinct CDR3 sequences; about 10% were detected once. The ten largest clonotypes hold roughly 10% of the sample. This sample comprised PBMCs from blood, obtained on the day of vaccination. All receptors derive from a man aged 50 or older who received an inactivated influenza vaccine. Donor details come from another sample of the same person, matched by shared clones.

This clonotype was seen a handful of times. The chain uses TRBV24-1 and TRBJ2-1; 11 bases are a match to TRBD1. Germline V gene sequence: CDR1 KGHDR, CDR2 SFDVKD. Trimming took 4 bases from V and 6 from J; bases not matched to a gene: 4. This CDR3 spans 15 amino acids. CDR3 sequence (DNA): TGTGCCACCAGTGACTCTGGGACAGGGGGCAATGAGCAGTTCTTC. This sequence encodes CATSDSGTGGNEQFF.

V and J are TRBV5-1 and TRBJ1-4; D unresolved. The length of the CDR3 is 14 residues. V gave up 0 bases and J gave up 8 bases, with 11 bases separating them. From germline, CDR1 is SGHRS and CDR2 YFSETQ. Written as DNA, the CDR3 is TGCGCCAGCAGCTTGGTAGCCCGAACGGAAAAACTGTTTTTT. It codes for CASSLVARTEKLFF.

In its sample, this clonotype was seen a few times. The V gene is TRBV4-2, the J gene TRBJ2-7; either TRBD1 or TRBD2 may fit D (5 bases each). The CDR3 sequence is 15 residues long. Germline V gene lookup returns CDR1 LGHNA and CDR2 YNFKEQ. V was shortened by 0 bases and J by 2 bases, with 11 bases between the two germline ends. In nucleotides, the CDR3 is TGTGCCAGCAGCCAAGACCCGGGACCCACCTACGAGCAGTACTTC. It codes for CASSQDPGPTYEQYF.

In its sample, this clonotype was seen many times. This chain joins TRBV2 and TRBJ1-1; D possibly corresponds to TRBD1 (5 bases). Germline V lookup: CDR1 SNHLY, CDR2 FYNNEI. Trimming took 5 bases from V and 0 from J, leaving 13 bases between them. The CDR3 sequence is 15 residues long. CDR3 bases: TGTGCCAGCAGTTCCAGGGAGTCGGTGAACACTGAAGCTTTCTTT. This translates into CASSSRESVNTEAFF. Looking up the rest from reference TRBV2 and TRBJ1-1 gives the full variable domain: EPEVTQTPSHQVTQMGQEVILRCVPISNHLYFYWYRQILGQKVEFLVSFYNNEISEKSEIFDDQFSVERPDGSNFTLKIRSTKLEDSAMYFCASSSRESVNTEAFFGQGTRLTVV.

As regards this clonotype: An end of the junction does not agree with germline; a read error may underlie this. This sequence joins TRBV5-1 and TRBJ2-1; no firm D call. CDR1 is SGHRS, CDR2 YFSETQ, per germline. The CDR3 covers 12 residues. In DNA form, the CDR3 reads TGCGCCAGCAGCTTGGAGACCGGACCCCCAATCTTC. This sequence encodes CASSLETGPPIF.

The rearrangement uses TRBV2 and TRBJ1-2, with D unresolved. Germline V gene data show CDR1 as SNHLY and CDR2 as FYNNEI. With 5 bases removed from V and 4 bases from J, the gap between germline ends came to 14 bases. This CDR3 contains 14 residues. CDR3 amino acids: CASSNGKGSYGYTF. CDR3 DNA: TGTGCCAGCAGTAACGGAAAGGGCAGCTATGGCTACACCTTC.

This clonotype was counted only a few times. This sequence joins TRBV7-2 and TRBJ2-3, with 7 bases identical to TRBD2. With 10 bases clipped from V and 4 bases from J, the junction kept 11 bases outside the gene matches. Germline CDR1 reads SGHTA; CDR2 reads FQGNSA. This CDR3 comprises 14 residues. The CDR3 is CATTTGGRADTQYF. The DNA for the CDR3 is TGTGCCACGACGACCGGAGGGAGGGCAGATACGCAGTATTTT.

This clonotype has at least ten counts. J is TRBJ2-3 and V is TRBV7-9; D possibly matches TRBD1 or TRBD2 (5 bases each). The germline V and J ends were trimmed by 1 base and 6 bases, with 17 bases remaining between them. Germline V CDR1 and CDR2: SEHNR, FQNEAQ (reference sequence). CDR3 size: 16 residues. The CDR3: CASSLGWDRSADTQYF. CDR3 sequence (DNA): TGTGCCAGCAGCTTAGGGTGGGACCGGTCCGCGGATACGCAGTATTTT.

V usage is TRBV12-3 or TRBV12-4 and J usage is TRBJ2-7, with D perhaps being TRBD1 or TRBD2 (5 bases each). The CDR3 is 12 residues long. Trimming took off 3 bases at V and 5 bases at J, with 8 bases between the two ends. As DNA, the CDR3 is TGTGCCAGCAGTTTGGGACCGGACGAGCAGTACTTC. This gives the protein CASSLGPDEQYF.

This chain uses TRBV4-2 with TRBJ1-1; 8 positions match TRBD1. Germline assignment: CDR1 LGHNA and CDR2 YNFKEQ. The V gene end was trimmed by 4 bases and the J gene end by 4 bases; junction bases not matched to a gene: 8. The CDR3 loop spans 15 amino acids. DNA for the CDR3: TGTGCCAGCAGCCTCGGCCAGGGGGCGGCCACTGAAGCTTTCTTT. It translates to CASSLGQGAATEAFF.

This clonotype was counted between two and nine times. V and J are TRBV12-3 or TRBV12-4 and TRBJ2-7, with 11 bases lining up with TRBD1. The V and J ends lost 5 bases and 6 bases, in that order; junction bases with no gene match: 6. The CDR3 extends over 14 amino acids. CDR3 sequence: CASSPPGQGVEQYF. DNA for the CDR3: TGTGCCAGCAGTCCGCCGGGACAGGGGGTCGAGCAGTACTTC.

V usage is TRBV20-1 and J usage is TRBJ2-5, with TRBD2 identical over 11 bases. The CDR3 extends over 16 amino acids. The ends lost 5 bases at V and 5 bases at J; junction bases unmatched: 13. The germline CDR1 and CDR2 sequences are DFQATT and SNEGSKA (reference sequence). CDR3 bases: TGCAGTGCTGCCCTAACTAGCGGGAGTTTTCGGGAGACCCAGTACTTC. This encodes CSAALTSGSFRETQYF.

This clonotype was recorded a few times. The chain uses TRBV6-1 and TRBJ2-1; D is perhaps TRBD2 (6 bases). Germline lookup yields CDR1 MNHNS and CDR2 SASEGT. Trimming removed 6 bases at V and 7 bases at J, with 19 bases between. The CDR3 runs 15 residues. CDR3: CASRPSAGGANEQFF. In nucleotides, the CDR3 is TGTGCCAGCAGGCCCTCGGCAGGAGGGGCGAATGAGCAGTTCTTC.

This clonotype was seen more than once but under ten times. V and J are TRBV27 and TRBJ1-1, with a tentative D call TRBD1 (5 bases). Germline CDR1 is MNHEY and CDR2 is SMNVEV (reference sequence). The CDR3 sequence is 13 residues long. Trimming cost V 4 bases and J 5 bases, with 11 bases left between them. The CDR3 DNA is TGTGCCAGCAGTTATCGGGGGGTTACTGAAGCTTTCTTT. Translation gives CASSYRGVTEAFF.